The 19 T cell receptor beta chains given below trace back to one sample, sequenced in a study of response to subunit inactivated influenza vaccine. Via MiXCR, TCRdb re-called the RT-PCR reads, giving one row per CDR3 protein. The sample records around 580,000 distinct CDR3 sequences, 11% to 15% being singletons. The starting material was PBMCs from blood, obtained about 13 days after vaccination. These receptor sequences come from a man between 50 and 59 years old who received an inactivated influenza vaccine.

This clonotype has just a few counts. V is TRBV20-1 and J is TRBJ2-5, with D possibly being TRBD1 or TRBD2 (6 bases each). The CDR3 extends over 15 amino acids. Germline-derived CDR1 and CDR2 are DFQATT and SNEGSKA (reference sequence). V lost 3 bases and J lost 0, with 14 bases in between. CDR3 protein: CSASRVGGYQETQYF. In DNA form, the CDR3 reads TGCAGTGCTAGCCGAGTCGGGGGCTACCAAGAGACCCAGTACTTC.

This clonotype was counted ten times or more. The chain recombines TRBV20-1 with TRBJ2-3, with TRBD1 identical over 8 bases. V lost 3 bases to trimming and J lost 11 bases; unmatched junction nucleotides: 10. The CDR3 length is 13 residues. Germline-derived CDR1 and CDR2 are DFQATT and SNEGSKA (reference sequence). In nucleotides, the CDR3 is TGCAGTGCTAGGAGCCCCACAGGGGGGTTGCAGTATTTT. This sequence encodes CSARSPTGGLQYF.

The CDR3 spells CASSQCDLQPYGYTF. CDR3 nucleotide sequence: TGTGCCAGCAGCCAATGCGACCTCCAACCATATGGCTACACCTTC. The chain couples TRBV3-1 to TRBJ1-2, with D unresolved. The CDR3 is 15 residues long. With 2 bases removed from V and 5 bases from J, the gap between germline ends came to 15 bases. Germline lookup yields CDR1 LGHDT and CDR2 YNNKEL (reference sequence).

This chain uses TRBV10-2 with TRBJ2-1, with 10 bases fitting TRBD2. Germline CDR1 reads WSHSY; CDR2 reads SAAADI. This CDR3 contains 17 residues. Unmatched junction bases numbered 12, after V lost 7 bases and J lost 3 bases. CDR3 in amino acids: CASTAHFVAGGYNEQFF. Written as DNA, the CDR3 is TGCGCCAGCACTGCCCACTTCGTAGCGGGGGGCTACAATGAGCAGTTCTTC.

In its sample, this clonotype was seen a few times. The chain couples TRBV20-1 to TRBJ1-1, with D unresolved. Between the trimmed V and J ends, which lost 8 bases and 6 bases, there was a span of 7 bases. The CDR3 contains 9 residues. Germline assignment: CDR1 DFQATT and CDR2 SNEGSKA (reference sequence). CDR3 DNA: TGCAGTCCAGCGTCTGAAGCTTTCTTT. Protein: CSPASEAFF.

V and J are TRBV7-9 and TRBJ2-1, with 9 bases matching TRBD2. This CDR3 is 16 amino acids long. In germline, CDR1 is SEHNR, CDR2 FQNEAQ (reference sequence). The V and J ends lost 5 bases and 5 bases, in that order; junction bases with no gene match: 10. The CDR3 sequence is CASSPASGDTHNEQFF. The CDR3 DNA sequence: TGTGCCAGCAGCCCCGCTAGCGGGGATACCCACAATGAGCAGTTCTTC.

The V and J genes are TRBV20-1 and TRBJ2-3; no firm D call. Germline CDR1 and CDR2: DFQATT and SNEGSKA (reference sequence). The CDR3 sequence is 15 residues long. V gave up 7 bases and J gave up 4 bases, with 21 bases separating them. The DNA for the CDR3 is TGCAGTGTCGCCACTCAACGAGAAAACTCAGATACGCAGTATTTT. Protein sequence: CSVATQRENSDTQYF.

The V gene is TRBV5-1, the J gene TRBJ1-4; D perhaps matches TRBD1 (5 bases). CDR3 length: 17 residues. The germline V gene has CDR1 SGHRS and CDR2 YFSETQ. With 0 bases removed from V and 3 bases from J, the gap between germline ends came to 15 bases. The chain's CDR3 is CASSLEASPGANEKLFF. In DNA form, the CDR3 reads TGCGCCAGCAGCTTGGAGGCTTCCCCGGGGGCTAATGAAAAACTGTTTTTT. Full variable domain (rest looked up from reference TRBV5-1 and TRBJ1-4): KAGVTQTPRYLIKTRGQQVTLSCSPISGHRSVSWYQQTPGQGLQFLFEYFSETQRNKGNFPGRFSGRQFSNSRSEMNVSTLELGDSALYLCASSLEASPGANEKLFFGSGTQLSVL.

This clonotype was picked up many times. V and J are TRBV27 and TRBJ2-2; D gene uncertain. CDR1 is MNHEY, CDR2 SMNVEV, per germline (reference sequence). The CDR3 has 12 residues. Trimming pared 2 bases from V and 8 bases from J, leaving 6 bases between. Here the CDR3 DNA reads TGTGCCAGCAGTTTAAGGGTTGGGGAGCTGTTTTTT. Translated: CASSLRVGELFF.

The chain couples TRBV28 to TRBJ1-3; weak D call: TRBD1 (5 bases). Deletions cut 3 bases from V and 4 bases from J, with 13 bases between. The CDR3 length is 15 residues. From germline, CDR1 is MDHEN and CDR2 SYDVKM. CDR3 in amino acids: CASSLEGIGGNTIYF. CDR3 coding DNA: TGTGCCAGCAGTTTGGAGGGGATAGGGGGAAACACCATATATTTT.

Only a few counts were recorded for this clonotype. V usage is TRBV7-2 and J usage is TRBJ1-1, with 9 bases matching TRBD1. The CDR3 totals 15 residues. Losses at the gene ends were 1 base for V and 9 bases for J; bases not matched to a gene: 9. From germline, CDR1 is SGHTA and CDR2 FQGNSA. CDR3 DNA sequence: TGTGCCAGCAGCTTAGTAGTGGGACAGGGTTCTAAAGCTTTCTTT. Protein sequence: CASSLVVGQGSKAFF.

The V and J genes are TRBV20-1 and TRBJ2-2; D may be TRBD2 (6 bases). Germline CDR1 reads DFQATT; CDR2 reads SNEGSKA (reference sequence). This CDR3 contains 14 residues. Trimming left V 6 bases short and J 2 bases short, with 13 bases between. The chain's CDR3 is CSARRDSNTGELFF. In nucleotides, the CDR3 is TGCAGTGCCAGGAGGGACTCAAACACCGGGGAGCTGTTTTTT.

This clonotype came up a few times. The V call is TRBV12-3 or TRBV12-4, the J call TRBJ2-7; 13 bases match TRBD2. There are 14 residues in the CDR3. The junction had 9 bases not matched to a gene; V was cut back by 7 bases and J by 9 bases. In nucleotides, the CDR3 is TGTGCCAGCACTCTGACTAGCGGGAGGCTTGGGCAGTACTTC. Protein product: CASTLTSGRLGQYF.

This clonotype appeared once. This chain links TRBV4-2 with TRBJ2-2; the D is unclear. CDR1 is LGHNA and CDR2 is YNFKEQ in the germline V gene. V was shortened by 0 bases and J by 7 bases, with 12 bases between the two germline ends. The CDR3 has 15 residues. The CDR3 DNA reads as TGTGCCAGCAGCCAAGACTGGGCCGTCGGCGGGGAGCTGTTTTTT. This encodes CASSQDWAVGGELFF.

Comment on this clonotype: In this CDR3 the conserved last residue, phenylalanine or tryptophan, is missing, so a read error is likely. V and J are TRBV28 and TRBJ2-1; no firm D call. The CDR3 has 14 residues. CDR1 is MDHEN and CDR2 is SYDVKM in the germline V gene. V was cut by 6 bases and J by 3 bases, with 12 bases left in between. Written as DNA, the CDR3 is TGTGCCAGCAGGCCGCGGCAGAACTACAATGAGCAGTTCTGC. Amino acid sequence: CASRPRQNYNEQFC.

The sample holds many counts of this clonotype. The rearrangement uses TRBV7-2 and TRBJ2-3; no definite D call. Germline loops: CDR1 SGHTA, CDR2 FQGNSA. The CDR3 spans 12 residues. The V gene lost 3 bases and the J gene lost 1 base, with 2 bases spanning the gap. The CDR3 here is CASSFRTDTQYF. For the CDR3, the DNA is TGTGCCAGCAGCTTTCGCACAGATACGCAGTATTTT. The variable domain in full, completed from reference TRBV7-2 and TRBJ2-3, reads GAGVSQSPSNKVTEKGKDVELRCDPISGHTALYWYRQSLGQGLEFLIYFQGNSAPDKSGLPSDRFSAERTGGSVSTLTIQRTQQEDSAVYLCASSFRTDTQYFGPGTRLTVL.

This clonotype was seen a few times. The gene calls are TRBV5-1 and TRBJ1-5, with D unresolved. V was shortened by 0 bases and J by 3 bases, with 10 bases between the two germline ends. The CDR3 totals 15 residues. CDR1 SGHRS and CDR2 YFSETQ come from the germline V gene. CDR3 loop: CASSLEGNHNQPQHF. Here the CDR3 DNA reads TGCGCCAGCAGCTTGGAGGGTAACCACAATCAGCCCCAGCATTTT.

This clonotype was detected only a few times. This rearrangement joins TRBV20-1 to TRBJ2-1; 8 nucleotides agree with TRBD2. Looked up from germline, CDR1 is DFQATT and CDR2 is SNEGSKA (reference sequence). V was clipped by 5 bases and J by 0 bases; unmatched bases: 3. The CDR3 is made up of 14 amino acids. The CDR3 nucleotides are TGCAGTGCTCTGAGCGGGGGCTCCTACAATGAGCAGTTCTTC. Translating gives CSALSGGSYNEQFF.

The rearrangement uses TRBV7-9 and TRBJ1-1; 7 bases map to TRBD1. The CDR3 contains 14 residues. J gave up 13 bases and V 3 bases, and 14 bases lay outside the gene matches. In germline, CDR1 is SEHNR, CDR2 FQNEAQ (reference sequence). CDR3 in DNA: TGTGCCAGCAGCTTTCCAACTCTTGGGACAGACATTTTCTTT. Protein sequence: CASSFPTLGTDIFF.